Listed below are T cell receptor beta chains from one sample, sequenced in a study of T-cell reconstitution after alpha-beta-depleted transplantation in children. TCRdb passed the PCR reads through MiXCR, listing each CDR3 protein once. The table has nearly 400,000 distinct CDR3 sequences, roughly 20% seen once. Source: PBMCs from the stem cell graft donor, taken from the stem cell graft. The receptors derive from a human donor who donated a stem cell graft to a child with acute myeloid leukemia. Both conserved end residues are part of each CDR3. Fields, in order: clone size, V gene, J gene, D gene, CDR3 protein, CDR3 DNA. D genes are given only for firm matches. Some rows mark clone size as missing; the rest say once, few, many or name a class of expanded clone.

.,TRBV7-9,TRBJ2-3,TRBD2,CASSGTTSGPSTDTQYF,TGTGCCAGCAGCGGGACTACTAGCGGACCTAGCACAGATACGCAGTATTTT
.,TRBV20-1,TRBJ2-7,TRBD1,CSARDGQGAYEQYF,TGCAGTGCTAGAGATGGGCAGGGGGCTTACGAGCAGTACTTC
.,TRBV12-3/TRBV12-4,TRBJ2-3,TRBD2,CASSPGTSGSIDTQYF,TGTGCCAGCAGTCCGGGTACTAGCGGGAGTATAGATACGCAGTATTTT
few,TRBV6-5,TRBJ2-5,TRBD1,CASGWTGKQETQYF,TGTGCCAGCGGTTGGACAGGAAAACAAGAGACCCAGTACTTC
few,TRBV28,TRBJ1-5,.,CASSLWADGINQPQHF,TGTGCCAGCAGTTTATGGGCAGACGGAATCAATCAGCCCCAGCATTTT
.,TRBV7-2,TRBJ2-3,.,CASSEPSTDTQYF,TGTGCCAGCAGCGAACCTAGCACAGATACGCAGTATTTT
few,TRBV12-3/TRBV12-4,TRBJ1-1,.,CASSLAVPGENTEAFF,TGTGCCAGCAGTTTGGCCGTCCCCGGAGAGAACACTGAAGCTTTCTTT
many,TRBV18,TRBJ2-7,.,CASSPRDTSYEQYF,TGTGCCAGCTCACCACGGGACACCTCCTACGAGCAGTACTTC
.,TRBV28,TRBJ2-7,.,CASTLHGGTYEQYF,TGTGCCAGCACCCTTCATGGCGGGACCTACGAGCAGTACTTC
.,TRBV5-1,TRBJ2-1,.,CASSLGVVYSYNEQFF,TGCGCCAGCAGCTTGGGGGTAGTCTACTCCTACAATGAGCAGTTCTTC
few,TRBV25-1,TRBJ2-5,TRBD1,CASSGTGGETQYF,TGTGCCAGCAGTGGGACAGGGGGGGAGACCCAGTACTTC
.,TRBV29-1,TRBJ2-1,TRBD2,CSATGLAGVNEQFF,TGCAGCGCTACGGGACTAGCGGGAGTAAATGAGCAGTTCTTC
.,TRBV28,TRBJ2-5,.,CASSLEAIETQYF,TGTGCCAGCAGTTTAGAGGCCATAGAGACCCAGTACTTC
.,TRBV6-2/TRBV6-3,TRBJ2-7,TRBD2,CASVNRLAGVSSSYEQYF,TGTGCCAGCGTCAACAGGCTAGCGGGAGTTTCCAGCTCCTACGAGCAGTACTTC
.,TRBV5-1,TRBJ1-1,.,CASSLDVGLTEAFF,TGCGCCAGCAGCCTTGACGTCGGGCTGACAGAAGCTTTCTTT
many,TRBV6-1,TRBJ2-7,.,CASSPLASSYEQYF,TGTGCCAGCAGTCCCCTAGCGAGTTCCTACGAGCAGTACTTC
.,TRBV2,TRBJ2-5,.,CASSRMGGQETQYF,TGTGCCAGCAGTCGGATGGGCGGGCAAGAGACCCAGTACTTC
.,TRBV18,TRBJ2-5,.,CASSPWDQETQYF,TGTGCCAGCTCACCATGGGACCAAGAGACCCAGTACTTC
few,TRBV25-1,TRBJ1-1,.,CASTEGNTEAFF,TGTGCCAGCACCGAGGGGAACACTGAAGCTTTCTTT
.,TRBV6-1,TRBJ2-1,TRBD1,CASSPTGGYEQFF,TGTGCCAGCAGTCCGACAGGGGGCTATGAGCAGTTCTTC
.,TRBV5-6,TRBJ1-2,.,CASSPAWNYGYTF,TGTGCCAGCAGCCCTGCTTGGAACTATGGCTACACCTTC
.,TRBV29-1,TRBJ2-3,TRBD2,CSATTSASTDTQYF,TGCAGCGCAACGACTAGCGCGAGCACAGATACGCAGTATTTT
.,TRBV28,TRBJ2-1,.,CASSHYLTGTSENEQFF,TGTGCCAGCAGTCATTACCTTACCGGGACGAGCGAAAATGAGCAGTTCTTC